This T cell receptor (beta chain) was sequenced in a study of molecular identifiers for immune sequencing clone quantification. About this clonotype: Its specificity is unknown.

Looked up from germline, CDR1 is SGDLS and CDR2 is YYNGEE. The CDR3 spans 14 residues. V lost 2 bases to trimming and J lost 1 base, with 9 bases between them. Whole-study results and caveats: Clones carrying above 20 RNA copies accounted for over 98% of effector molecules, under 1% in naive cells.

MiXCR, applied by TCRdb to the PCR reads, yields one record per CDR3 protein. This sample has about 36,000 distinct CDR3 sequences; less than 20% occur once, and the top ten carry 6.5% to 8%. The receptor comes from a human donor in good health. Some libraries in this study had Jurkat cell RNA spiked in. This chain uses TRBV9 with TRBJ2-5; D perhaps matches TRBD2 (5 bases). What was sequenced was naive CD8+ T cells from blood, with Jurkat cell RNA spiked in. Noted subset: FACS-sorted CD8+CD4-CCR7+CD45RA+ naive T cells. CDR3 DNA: TGTGCCAGCAGCGTGAACGGGATCCAAGAGACCCAGTACTTC. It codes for CASSVNGIQETQYF.